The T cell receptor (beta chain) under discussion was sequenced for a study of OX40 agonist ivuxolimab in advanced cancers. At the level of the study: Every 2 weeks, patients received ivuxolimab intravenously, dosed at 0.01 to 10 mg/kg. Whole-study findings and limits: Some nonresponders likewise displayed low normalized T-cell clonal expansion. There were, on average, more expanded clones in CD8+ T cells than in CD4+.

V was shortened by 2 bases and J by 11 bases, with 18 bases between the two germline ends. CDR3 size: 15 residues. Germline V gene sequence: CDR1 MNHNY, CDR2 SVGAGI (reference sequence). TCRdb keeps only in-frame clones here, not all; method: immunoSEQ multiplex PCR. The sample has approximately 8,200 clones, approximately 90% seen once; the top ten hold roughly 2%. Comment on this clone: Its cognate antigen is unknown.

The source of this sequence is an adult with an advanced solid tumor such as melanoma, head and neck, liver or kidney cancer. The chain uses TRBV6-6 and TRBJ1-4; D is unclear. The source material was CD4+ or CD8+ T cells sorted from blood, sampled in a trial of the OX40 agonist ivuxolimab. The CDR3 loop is CASSYSEGALEKLFF. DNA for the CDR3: TGTGCCAGCAGTTACAGTGAAGGTGCGTTAGAGAAACTGTTTTTT.